A selection of T cell receptor beta chains follows, all from one sample in a study of cytomegalovirus exposure and HLA in healthy donors. Produced via immunoSEQ multiplex PCR; TCRdb's table is partial and in-frame only. The sample lists around 63,000 clones; around four fifths were seen once. Specimen: PBMCs. These receptors originate from a man in his forties in good health and CMV-seronegative. Each CDR3 is given with its conserved first and last residue. D genes are given only for firm matches. Clone size, where shown, is once, few, many, or a class for clones that have expanded.

TRBJ1-3	TRBV5-4	once	NA	CASSLGAGTSSGNTIYF	TGTGCCAGCAGCTTGGGGGCAGGGACAAGCTCTGGAAACACCATATATTTT
TRBJ2-7	TRBV6-6	few	NA	CASTPSSRGYEQYF	TGTGCCAGCACCCCAAGCAGCAGGGGTTACGAGCAGTACTTC
TRBJ2-3	TRBV18	NA	NA	CASSPGLNTDTQYF	TGTGCCAGCTCACCGGGACTCAACACAGATACGCAGTATTTT
TRBJ2-1	TRBV4-1	NA	TRBD2	CASSGTSGNYNEQFF	TGCGCCAGCAGCGGGACTAGCGGGAACTACAATGAGCAGTTCTTC
TRBJ2-3	TRBV5-1	NA	TRBD2	CASSFGGAGTDTQYF	TGCGCCAGCAGCTTCGGGGGGGCGGGCACAGATACGCAGTATTTT
TRBJ1-1	TRBV5-1	NA	TRBD1	CASSLEGARTEAFF	TGCGCCAGCAGCTTGGAGGGGGCGCGCACTGAAGCTTTCTTT
TRBJ1-2	TRBV6-5	few	TRBD1	CASSFWDRANYGYTF	TGTGCCAGCAGTTTCTGGGACAGGGCTAACTATGGCTACACCTTC
TRBJ2-7	TRBV7-2	NA	TRBD1	CASSPHGQGYEQYF	TGTGCCAGCAGCCCACATGGACAGGGCTACGAGCAGTACTTC
TRBJ2-1	TRBV4-1	few	TRBD2	CASSQDPRGLAVDEQFF	TGCGCCAGCAGCCAAGATCCACGAGGACTAGCGGTAGATGAGCAGTTCTTC
TRBJ1-3	TRBV28	NA	TRBD1	CASSPQGGGNTIYF	TGTGCCAGCAGCCCTCAGGGGGGTGGAAACACCATATATTTT
TRBJ2-1	TRBV7-9	NA	TRBD2	CSSSPGTSGHNEQFF	TGTTCCAGCAGCCCTGGGACTAGCGGCCACAATGAGCAGTTCTTC
TRBJ1-1	TRBV6-1	NA	NA	CASSEGTRNTEAFF	TGTGCCAGCAGTGAAGGGACTAGGAACACTGAAGCTTTCTTT
TRBJ2-5	TRBV10-3	NA	NA	CAISESRGTQYF	TGTGCCATCAGTGAGTCGCGAGGGACCCAGTACTTC
TRBJ2-2	TRBV6-5	NA	TRBD2	CASRPSGGAGELFF	TGTGCCAGCAGGCCAAGCGGGGGGGCCGGGGAGCTGTTTTTT
TRBJ2-5	TRBV27	few	TRBD2	CASSWGTSGMETQYF	TGTGCCAGCAGTTGGGGGACTAGCGGGATGGAGACCCAGTACTTC
TRBJ2-1	TRBV25-1	NA	TRBD1	CASQGLAGGDEQFF	TGTGCCAGTCAAGGGCTAGCAGGGGGAGATGAGCAGTTCTTC
TRBJ1-6	TRBV7-2	NA	TRBD1	CASRTGTGSSPLHF	TGTGCCAGCAGAACCGGGACAGGGTCCTCACCCCTCCACTTT
TRBJ2-1	TRBV18	once	TRBD1	CASSPRTTGQGSGEQFF	TGTGCCAGCTCACCGCGTACCACGGGACAGGGTAGTGGTGAGCAGTTCTTC
TRBJ2-3	TRBV5-1	NA	TRBD1	CASSLGTGTTDTQYF	TGCGCCAGCAGCCTCGGGACAGGGACCACAGATACGCAGTATTTT
TRBJ2-5	TRBV11-1	NA	TRBD2	CASSFGLAGGGQETQYF	TGTGCCAGCAGCTTTGGACTAGCGGGAGGAGGCCAAGAGACCCAGTACTTC
TRBJ2-7	TRBV11-3	few	NA	CASSLEGTYEQYF	TGTGCCAGCAGCTTAGAGGGCACATACGAGCAGTACTTC
TRBJ1-2	TRBV19	few	NA	CASTTPGVSDYTF	TGTGCCAGTACCACCCCCGGGGTGAGCGACTACACCTTC
TRBJ2-7	TRBV9	few	NA	CASSVEGESYEQYF	TGTGCCAGCAGCGTAGAAGGGGAATCCTACGAGCAGTACTTC
TRBJ2-1	TRBV19	NA	TRBD2	CASSIGTSGRYGNEQFF	TGTGCCAGTAGTATAGGGACTAGCGGGAGGTACGGCAATGAGCAGTTCTTC
TRBJ2-2	TRBV27	NA	NA	CASRTTGIAGELFF	TGTGCCAGCAGGACAACAGGGATCGCCGGGGAGCTGTTTTTT
TRBJ2-3	TRBV27	NA	NA	CASIGLLGSDTQYF	TGTGCCAGCATCGGACTGCTGGGGTCGGATACGCAGTATTTT
TRBJ1-5	TRBV7-2	NA	NA	CASSPEGHNALPQHF	TGTGCCAGCAGCCCAGAGGGACACAACGCCCTGCCCCAGCATTTT
TRBJ2-7	TRBV6-6	NA	NA	CASSRDLTDSYEQYF	TGTGCCAGCAGTCGCGACCTGACAGACAGCTACGAGCAGTACTTC
TRBJ1-3	TRBV18	NA	TRBD1	CASSPTGGGNTIYF	TGTGCCAGCTCACCGACAGGGGGTGGAAACACCATATATTTT
TRBJ2-7	TRBV28	NA	TRBD2	CASSLGGFSYEQYF	TGTGCCAGCAGTTTGGGGGGGTTCTCCTACGAGCAGTACTTC
TRBJ1-2	TRBV6-5	NA	NA	CASSEMAAYGYTF	TGTGCCAGCAGTGAAATGGCGGCCTATGGCTACACCTTC
TRBJ1-2	TRBV19	NA	NA	CASSPDQTGVNYGYTF	TGTGCCAGTAGTCCCGATCAGACAGGAGTTAACTATGGCTACACCTTC